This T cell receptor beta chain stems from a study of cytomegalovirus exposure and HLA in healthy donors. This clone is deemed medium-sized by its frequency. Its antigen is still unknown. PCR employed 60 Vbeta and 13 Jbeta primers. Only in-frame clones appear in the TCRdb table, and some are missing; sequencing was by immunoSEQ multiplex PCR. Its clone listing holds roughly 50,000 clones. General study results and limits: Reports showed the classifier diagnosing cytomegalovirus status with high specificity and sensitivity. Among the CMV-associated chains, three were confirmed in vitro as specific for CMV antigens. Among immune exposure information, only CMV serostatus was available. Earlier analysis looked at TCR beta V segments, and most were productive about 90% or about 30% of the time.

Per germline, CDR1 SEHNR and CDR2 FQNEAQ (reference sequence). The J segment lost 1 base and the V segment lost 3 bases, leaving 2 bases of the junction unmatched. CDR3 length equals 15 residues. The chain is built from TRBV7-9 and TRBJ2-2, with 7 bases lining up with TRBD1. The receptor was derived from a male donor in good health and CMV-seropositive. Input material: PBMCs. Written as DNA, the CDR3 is TGTGCCAGCAGCTTCTGGACAGGGAACACCGGGGAGCTGTTTTTT. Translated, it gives CASSFWTGNTGELFF. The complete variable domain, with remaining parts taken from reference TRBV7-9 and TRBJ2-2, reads DTGVSQNPRHKITKRGQNVTFRCDPISEHNRLYWYRQTLGQGPEFLTYFQNEAQLEKSRLLSDRFSAERPKGSFSTLEIQRTEQGDSAMYLCASSFWTGNTGELFFGEGSRLTVL.